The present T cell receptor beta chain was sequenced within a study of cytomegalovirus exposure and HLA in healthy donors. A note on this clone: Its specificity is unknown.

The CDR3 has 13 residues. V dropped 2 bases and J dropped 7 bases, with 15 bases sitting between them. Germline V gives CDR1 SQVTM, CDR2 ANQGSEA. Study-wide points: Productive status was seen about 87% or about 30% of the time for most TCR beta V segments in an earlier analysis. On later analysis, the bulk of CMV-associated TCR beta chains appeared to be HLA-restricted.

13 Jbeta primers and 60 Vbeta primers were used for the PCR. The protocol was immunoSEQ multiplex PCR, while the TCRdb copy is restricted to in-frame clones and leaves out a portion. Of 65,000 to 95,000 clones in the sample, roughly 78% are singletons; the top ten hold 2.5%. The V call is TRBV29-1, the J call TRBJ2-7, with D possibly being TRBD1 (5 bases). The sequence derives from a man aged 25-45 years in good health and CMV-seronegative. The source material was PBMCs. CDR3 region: CSVESSARQEQYF. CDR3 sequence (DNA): TGCAGCGTTGAATCATCGGCTCGACAGGAGCAGTACTTC.